Given below is one T cell receptor beta chain in context. This sample is part of a study of T cell changes during pregnancy in multiple sclerosis. With 6 bases removed from V and 0 bases from J, the gap between germline ends came to 14 bases. Germline CDR1 MNHNY, CDR2 SVGAGI (reference sequence). The length of the CDR3 is 15 residues. TCRdb's table, derived via immunoSEQ multiplex PCR, lists solely in-frame clones and lacks some. In the table there are over 90,000 clones, 93% of which are singletons. The chain employs TRBV6-6 and TRBJ1-1, with D possibly matching TRBD1 (6 bases). The TCR was taken from a female donor with multiple sclerosis, enrolled in a pregnancy study. The sample was peripheral blood, taken after pregnancy. CDR3 coding DNA: TGTGCCAGCAGCCCCTCAGGGGACATGAACACTGAAGCTTTCTTT. Protein sequence: CASSPSGDMNTEAFF.